This entry lists 27 T cell receptor beta chains sequenced from one sample in a study of T cell repertoires in cytomegalovirus infection. For these TCRs, the target antigens are not known. TCRdb re-called the reads through MiXCR, storing one row per CDR3 protein. The sample comprises about 570,000 distinct CDR3 sequences, under 45% of which are singletons, and 48% rests with the top ten. The sample consisted of cultured PBMCs, taken from culture after CMV antigen stimulation. The receptors derive from a human donor in good health (CMV status not recorded). Some clones in this sample may be carry-over from other donors' samples.

The chain recombines TRBV6-8 with TRBJ2-1, with 7 bases aligning to TRBD1. Trimming took 6 bases from V and 8 from J; bases not matched to a gene: 13. The germline CDR1 and CDR2 sequences are MNHGY and SAAAGT. The CDR3 loop spans 15 amino acids. The CDR3, as DNA: TGTGCCAGCAGACCCCGGGACAGCCCTTTGGATGAGCAGTTCTTC. It specifies CASRPRDSPLDEQFF.

This clonotype was detected many times. This chain uses TRBV7-9 with TRBJ1-2; maybe TRBD1 (5 bases). This CDR3 comprises 14 residues. Trimming took 0 bases from V and 7 from J, leaving 12 bases between them. CDR1 is SEHNR and CDR2 is FQNEAQ in the germline V gene (reference sequence). The CDR3 region has the DNA TGTGCCAGCAGCTTAGCAGGGGCACGCGGTGGCTACACCTTC. Its translation: CASSLAGARGGYTF.

The rearrangement joins TRBV15 to TRBJ1-2; D not resolved. The CDR3 loop spans 14 amino acids. The V end lost 1 base, the J end lost 3 bases, and 9 bases lay between the germline ends. CDR1 is LNHNV, CDR2 YYDKDF, per germline (reference sequence). CDR3 nucleotides: TGTGCCACCAGCAGAGGTGGAGGGTACTATGGCTACACCTTC. Translated: CATSRGGGYYGYTF.

The chain carries TRBV12-3 or TRBV12-4 and TRBJ1-4; weak D call: TRBD1 (5 bases). Trimming took off 8 bases at V and 5 bases at J, with 12 bases between the two ends. This CDR3 has 13 amino acids. Here the CDR3 reads CASELRGNEKLFF. The CDR3 DNA reads TGTGCCAGCGAGCTTAGGGGAAATGAAAAACTGTTTTTT.

The chain combines TRBV7-2 with TRBJ2-2; D unresolved. Germline V CDR1 and CDR2: SGHTA, FQGNSA. Trimming cost V 1 base and J 8 bases, with 14 bases left between them. CDR3 length: 15 residues. CDR3 DNA sequence: TGTGCCAGCAGCTTAGTACCCACAGCGAGGGGGGAGCTGTTTTTT. It is translated as CASSLVPTARGELFF.

The CDR3 loop reads CASSAGTRVYNEQFF. CDR3 coding DNA: TGTGCCAGCTCCGCCGGGACTAGGGTCTACAATGAGCAGTTCTTC. V gene TRBV27 combines with J gene TRBJ2-1, with 8 nucleotides matching TRBD2. CDR1 is MNHEY, CDR2 SMNVEV, per germline (reference sequence). This CDR3 is built from 15 residues. Unmatched junction bases numbered 9, after V lost 8 bases and J lost 3 bases.

This clonotype was picked up a small number of times. The genes are TRBV12-3 or TRBV12-4 and TRBJ2-1; possible D gene TRBD2, 5 bases. V was clipped by 6 bases and J by 10 bases, with 19 bases between them. The CDR3 loop spans 14 amino acids. CDR3 protein: CASSQTGGTREQFF. CDR3 nucleotide sequence: TGTGCCAGCAGCCAAACCGGAGGTACCCGCGAGCAGTTCTTC.

There are many counts of this clonotype. The chain links TRBV7-2 to TRBJ2-7, with D possibly matching TRBD1 (5 bases). This CDR3 comprises 19 residues. V dropped 2 bases and J dropped 0 bases, with 23 bases sitting between them. Germline V gives CDR1 SGHTA, CDR2 FQGNSA. CDR3 in amino acids: CASSLFGQGPDLISYEQYF. The DNA for the CDR3 is TGTGCCAGCAGCTTATTTGGGCAGGGCCCAGACCTTATCTCCTACGAGCAGTACTTC. The full variable domain, completed using reference TRBV7-2 and TRBJ2-7, is GAGVSQSPSNKVTEKGKDVELRCDPISGHTALYWYRQSLGQGLEFLIYFQGNSAPDKSGLPSDRFSAERTGGSVSTLTIQRTQQEDSAVYLCASSLFGQGPDLISYEQYFGPGTRLTVT.

The rearrangement uses TRBV2 and TRBJ2-5; D is unclear. Trimming removed 0 bases at V and 1 base at J, with 6 bases between. CDR3 size: 14 residues. Germline-derived CDR1 and CDR2 are SNHLY and FYNNEI. This CDR3 is CASSEALIQETQYF. The CDR3 region has the DNA TGTGCCAGCAGTGAAGCGCTTATCCAAGAGACCCAGTACTTC.

This clonotype was counted between two and nine times. J is TRBJ2-3 and V is TRBV20-1; TRBD1 is a possible D gene (6 bases). V lost 3 bases, J lost 5 bases, and 18 bases lay in between. The CDR3 is made up of 15 amino acids. The germline V gene encodes CDR1 DFQATT and CDR2 SNEGSKA (reference sequence). CDR3 loop: CSARPAPGVGDTQYF. The DNA of the CDR3 is TGCAGTGCTAGGCCCGCCCCAGGGGTGGGAGATACGCAGTATTTT.

V usage is TRBV6-2 or TRBV6-3 and J usage is TRBJ2-3, with D tentatively TRBD1 or TRBD2 (5 bases each). Germline CDR1 reads MNHEY; CDR2 reads SVGEGT. V lost 7 bases and J lost 4, with 21 bases in between. The CDR3 is 16 residues long. The CDR3 DNA reads TGTGCCAGCACCGAGGGGCGGCAGTGGATCGCAGATACGCAGTATTTT. This gives the protein CASTEGRQWIADTQYF.

This clonotype was observed at least ten times. The CDR3 protein is CASSLGLQGEKLFF. The CDR3 nucleotides are TGTGCCAGCAGCTTAGGGCTCCAGGGTGAAAAACTGTTTTTT. The V gene is TRBV7-6, the J gene TRBJ1-4; tentatively, D is TRBD1 (5 bases). V dropped 1 base and J dropped 7 bases, with 10 bases sitting between them. This CDR3 has 14 residues. Per the germline V gene, CDR1 is SGHVS and CDR2 is FNYEAQ.

The chain employs TRBV12-3 or TRBV12-4 and TRBJ1-5; D unresolved. The CDR3 loop spans 13 amino acids. V gave up 5 bases and J gave up 7 bases, with 12 bases separating them. This CDR3 is CASSPGYRQPQHF. In nucleotides, the CDR3 is TGTGCCAGCAGTCCGGGGTACCGGCAGCCCCAGCATTTT.

The chain carries TRBV7-2 and TRBJ1-5, with D unclear. V gave up 5 bases and J gave up 6 bases, with 11 bases separating them. The germline V gene encodes CDR1 SGHTA and CDR2 FQGNSA. CDR3 size: 13 residues. The CDR3 DNA reads as TGTGCCAGCAGCAAAATTCCACGTCAGCCCCAGCATTTT. As protein: CASSKIPRQPQHF.

The chain employs TRBV7-2 and TRBJ2-7; 7 bases agree with TRBD2. The CDR3 is made up of 14 amino acids. Germline V gene data show CDR1 as SGHTA and CDR2 as FQGNSA. The V gene end was trimmed by 5 bases and the J gene end by 7 bases; junction bases not matched to a gene: 11. The CDR3 DNA is TGTGCCAGCAGCCCTAGCGGTACCCTGGTAGAGCAGTACTTC. Encoded protein: CASSPSGTLVEQYF.

The chain combines TRBV18 with TRBJ2-7, with 8 positions matching TRBD1. The CDR3 consists of 13 residues. Germline trimming cut 3 bases from V and 5 bases from J; bases unmatched to any gene: 3. Germline V CDR1 and CDR2: KGHSH, LQKENI. The CDR3 DNA reads TGTGCCAGCTCACCGCTGACAGGGGACGAGCAGTACTTC. Protein: CASSPLTGDEQYF. Full variable domain (missing parts from reference TRBV18 and TRBJ2-7): NAGVMQNPRHLVRRRGQEARLRCSPMKGHSHVYWYRQLPEEGLKFMVYLQKENIIDESGMPKERFSAEFPKEGPSILRIQQVVRGDSAAYFCASSPLTGDEQYFGPGTRLTVT.

This clonotype was detected many times. J is TRBJ1-5 and V is TRBV12-3 or TRBV12-4; 8 bases align to TRBD1. V was clipped by 6 bases and J by 4 bases; unmatched bases: 5. The CDR3 extends over 14 amino acids. This chain's CDR3 is CASSLRQGNQPQHF. Written as DNA, the CDR3 is TGTGCCAGCAGCCTTCGACAGGGGAATCAGCCCCAGCATTTT.

Here the CDR3 reads CASSPWDRSSKNIQYF. The DNA for the CDR3 is TGTGCCAGCAGCCCGTGGGACAGGTCGTCCAAAAACATTCAGTACTTC. The chain joins TRBV7-2 to TRBJ2-4, with 8 bases lining up with TRBD1. V lost 5 bases and J lost 2; bases outside the gene matches: 8. The CDR3 length is 16 residues. CDR1 and CDR2 (germline): SGHTA, FQGNSA.

This clonotype was counted only a few times. A much larger clone differs from this one at a single base, so this may be a read error. The J gene is TRBJ2-1, the V gene TRBV7-9; D remains ambiguous. V was shortened by 0 bases and J by 5 bases, with 2 bases between the two germline ends. CDR1 and CDR2 from the germline V gene are SEHNR and FQNEAQ (reference sequence). This CDR3 is built from 12 residues. Here the CDR3 reads CASSLAHNEQFF. CDR3 sequence (DNA): TGTGCCAGCAGCTTAGCGCACAATGAGCAGTTCTTC.

This clonotype has just a few counts. This chain connects TRBV20-1 to TRBJ2-3, with no clear D. V lost 0 bases and J 1 base, leaving 20 bases between the germline ends. Germline V gene lookup returns CDR1 DFQATT and CDR2 SNEGSKA (reference sequence). The CDR3 covers 18 residues. The CDR3 loop reads CSARDRLGWGSRTDTQYF. The DNA of the CDR3 is TGCAGTGCTAGAGATCGTTTGGGTTGGGGTAGCCGCACAGATACGCAGTATTTT.

V and J are TRBV12-3 or TRBV12-4 and TRBJ2-3; 8 positions agree with TRBD2. The CDR3 is 14 amino acids. V lost 7 bases, J lost 2 bases, and 5 bases stayed unmatched. The CDR3 region has the DNA TGTGCCAGCACCAAAGCGGGAGCCACAGATACGCAGTATTTT. Protein product: CASTKAGATDTQYF.

V gene TRBV5-4 combines with J gene TRBJ2-1, with TRBD1 as a possible D gene (6 bases). V lost 4 bases to trimming and J lost 4 bases, with 15 bases between them. The length of the CDR3 is 15 residues. The germline gives CDR1 SGHNT, CDR2 YYREEE (reference sequence). The CDR3 nucleotides read TGTGCCAGCAGCCCTCCGGACAGCGTATACAATGAGCAGTTCTTC. Amino acid sequence: CASSPPDSVYNEQFF. The variable domain in full, with the rest retrieved from reference TRBV5-4 and TRBJ2-1, is ETGVTQSPTHLIKTRGQQVTLRCSSQSGHNTVSWYQQALGQGPQFIFQYYREEENGRGNFPPRFSGLQFPNYSSELNVNALELDDSALYLCASSPPDSVYNEQFFGPGTRLTVL.

This clonotype has a handful of counts. The V gene is TRBV7-2, the J gene TRBJ2-2; a weak D match, TRBD2 (6 bases). The CDR3 is 16 residues long. Germline CDR1 and CDR2: SGHTA and FQGNSA. Trimming removed 3 bases from V and 2 bases from J, with 13 bases in between. In DNA form, the CDR3 reads TGTGCCAGCAGCTTCCGGGGGACGGTAAACACCGGGGAGCTGTTTTTT. Residues: CASSFRGTVNTGELFF. The complete variable domain, with remaining parts taken from reference TRBV7-2 and TRBJ2-2, reads GAGVSQSPSNKVTEKGKDVELRCDPISGHTALYWYRQSLGQGLEFLIYFQGNSAPDKSGLPSDRFSAERTGGSVSTLTIQRTQQEDSAVYLCASSFRGTVNTGELFFGEGSRLTVL.

This rearrangement joins TRBV28 to TRBJ1-3; no clear D gene. V gave up 3 bases and J gave up 0 bases, with 12 bases separating them. The CDR3 spans 16 residues. Germline lookup yields CDR1 MDHEN and CDR2 SYDVKM. The DNA of the CDR3 is TGTGCCAGCAGTTTTAGGCCGTTGGGCTCTGGAAACACCATATATTTT. It specifies CASSFRPLGSGNTIYF.

This clonotype occurred a few times. This rearrangement joins TRBV12-3 or TRBV12-4 to TRBJ2-6; possible D gene TRBD1, 6 bases. This CDR3 comprises 16 residues. The V gene lost 1 base and the J gene lost 4 bases, with 11 bases spanning the gap. The DNA of the CDR3 is TGTGCCAGCAGTTTAGAGGGGGTTGAGGGGGCCAACGTCCTGACTTTC. It is translated as CASSLEGVEGANVLTF.

The chain is built from TRBV19 and TRBJ1-1; D remains unclear. From germline, CDR1 is LNHDA and CDR2 SQIVND (reference sequence). This CDR3 comprises 13 residues. Trimming pared 3 bases from V and 3 bases from J, leaving 8 bases between. The CDR3 nucleotides read TGTGCCAGTAGTATGGTTCGAGACACTGAAGCTTTCTTT. Protein sequence: CASSMVRDTEAFF.

V and J are TRBV20-1 and TRBJ1-2; weak D call: TRBD1 (5 bases). The germline V gene encodes CDR1 DFQATT and CDR2 SNEGSKA (reference sequence). The CDR3 totals 13 residues. V gave up 8 bases and J gave up 3 bases, with 16 bases separating them. CDR3 coding DNA: TGCAGTTGGGGACTTCCGGGAGACTATGGCTACACCTTC. Protein: CSWGLPGDYGYTF.